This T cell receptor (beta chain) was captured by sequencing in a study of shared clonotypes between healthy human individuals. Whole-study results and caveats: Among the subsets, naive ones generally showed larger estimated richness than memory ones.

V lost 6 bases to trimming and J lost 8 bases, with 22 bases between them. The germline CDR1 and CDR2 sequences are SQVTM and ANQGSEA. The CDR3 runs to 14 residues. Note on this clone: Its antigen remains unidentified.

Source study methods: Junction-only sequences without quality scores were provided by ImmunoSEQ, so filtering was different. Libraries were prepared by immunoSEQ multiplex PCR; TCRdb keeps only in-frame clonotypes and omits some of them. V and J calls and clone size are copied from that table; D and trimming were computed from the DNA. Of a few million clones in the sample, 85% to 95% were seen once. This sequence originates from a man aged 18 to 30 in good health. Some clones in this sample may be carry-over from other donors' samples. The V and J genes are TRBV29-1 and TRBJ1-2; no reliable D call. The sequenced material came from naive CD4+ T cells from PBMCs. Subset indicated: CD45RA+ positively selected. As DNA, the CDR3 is TGCAGCGTGCCGAAGGGCAGGTCCCACCAAGGCTACACCTTC. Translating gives CSVPKGRSHQGYTF.